Shown below are 8 T cell receptor beta chains from a single sample sequenced in a study of metastatic and nonmetastatic thyroid tumors. There were no patients who had received any treatment before thyroid surgery. TCRdb called clones again from the PCR reads with MiXCR. The sample holds roughly 29,000 clones, less than 25% seen once. The sample consisted of blood. The receptors were sampled from a female donor with papillary thyroid cancer or a benign thyroid nodule (not recorded which). Some clones in this sample may be carry-over from other donors' samples.

This clone was detected only a few times. The chain has TRBV10-1 and TRBJ2-2, with TRBD1 matching 10 bases. V shed 6 bases, J shed 1 base, and the junction held 5 bases outside the gene matches. Germline CDR1 and CDR2: WNHNN and SYGVQD (reference sequence). This CDR3 spans 16 amino acids. Here the CDR3 reads CASSLTGGLNTGELFF. The CDR3, as DNA: TGCGCCAGCAGCCTGACAGGGGGCTTGAACACCGGGGAGCTGTTTTTT.

There are a few counts of this clone. The rearrangement uses TRBV5-1 and TRBJ2-3; 13 positions match TRBD2. The V and J ends lost 4 bases and 0 bases, in that order; junction bases with no gene match: 5. The CDR3 spans 17 residues. Germline CDR1 is SGHRS and CDR2 is YFSETQ. CDR3 DNA: TGCGCCAGCAGCGTCAAGACTAGCGGGGGGAGCACAGATACGCAGTATTTT. This encodes CASSVKTSGGSTDTQYF.

This clone was recorded at least ten times. The chain uses TRBV28 and TRBJ2-7; D is uncertain. The V and J ends lost 4 bases and 2 bases respectively, with 6 bases between them. The CDR3 runs to 12 residues. Germline assignment: CDR1 MDHEN and CDR2 SYDVKM. The CDR3: CASSYSTYEQYF. For the CDR3, the DNA is TGTGCCAGCAGTTACAGTACCTACGAGCAGTACTTC.

This clone was counted a few times. The rearrangement links TRBV4-1 to TRBJ1-1; maybe TRBD1 (5 bases). Trimming removed 6 bases from V and 7 bases from J, with 15 bases in between. Germline lookup yields CDR1 MGHRA and CDR2 YSYEKL. This CDR3 has 13 amino acids. CDR3 protein: CASSVIGVGEAFF. CDR3 nucleotides: TGCGCCAGCAGTGTTATAGGGGTGGGTGAAGCTTTCTTT.

This clone was detected many times. This sequence joins TRBV11-2 and TRBJ1-1, with D maybe TRBD1 (5 bases). The CDR3 loop spans 16 amino acids. V gave up 3 bases and J gave up 1 base, with 15 bases separating them. Germline V gene sequence: CDR1 SGHAT, CDR2 FQNNGV. This CDR3 is CASSLTPGLTNTEAFF. The CDR3 DNA sequence: TGTGCCAGCAGCTTGACTCCGGGACTCACGAACACTGAAGCTTTCTTT.

Points on this clone: A much larger clonotype is one base distant, so this may be a read error. This chain links TRBV11-2 with TRBJ1-1; D is unclear. V was clipped by 4 bases and J by 0 bases, with 9 bases between them. The CDR3 is 14 amino acids. Germline V lookup: CDR1 SGHAT, CDR2 FQNNGV. This CDR3 is CASSSCGMNTEAFF. The CDR3 DNA reads as TGTGCCAGCAGCTCGTGTGGGATGAACACTGAAGCTTTCTTT.

This clone was seen a handful of times. V and J are TRBV10-1 and TRBJ2-2, with D perhaps TRBD1 (6 bases). Germline V lookup: CDR1 WNHNN, CDR2 SYGVQD (reference sequence). Trimming left V 4 bases short and J 3 bases short, with 9 bases between. The CDR3 contains 14 residues. CDR3 region: CASSAQGYTGELFF. The CDR3 DNA reads as TGCGCCAGCAGTGCCCAGGGGTACACCGGGGAGCTGTTTTTT.

This clone was recorded at least ten times. The rearrangement joins TRBV6-1 to TRBJ2-3, with unresolved D. The germline V and J ends were trimmed by 7 bases and 0 bases, with 17 bases remaining between them. The CDR3 totals 16 residues. Germline V gene data show CDR1 as MNHNS and CDR2 as SASEGT. CDR3 loop: CASNYGLPLSTDTQYF. The CDR3 DNA reads TGTGCCAGCAACTATGGGCTTCCCCTTAGCACAGATACGCAGTATTTT.